The rows below give T cell receptor beta chains drawn from one sample of a study of regulatory T cells in long-lasting Graves disease. TCRdb ran MiXCR on the multiplex PCR reads and lists one entry per CDR3 protein. Among 580,000 or so distinct CDR3 sequences, about 16% were seen once, and the ten largest hold more than 10%. The sample also formed part of further work on T cells in Graves' hyperthyroidism and ophthalmopathy.

The sample was peripheral blood mononuclear cells (PBMCs), taken at new diagnosis, from a patient treated with antithyroid drugs. These receptors originate from a man aged 18-30 years with Graves disease. Each CDR3 is given without its conserved first and last residue. The D gene is left open where the match is weak.

v_call	d_call	cdr3_aa
TRBV5-1	TRBD2	ASGLLAGNTDTQY
TRBV12-3/TRBV12-4	-	ASSPSQGGYEQY
TRBV2	-	ASSWGPGEQY
TRBV7-2	-	ASSLGPSSLQETQY
TRBV29-1	-	SVTRSGRYEQY
TRBV3-1	-	ASSQDRGLQQY
TRBV2	TRBD1	ASSVETGYQPQH
TRBV15	TRBD1	ATSPGPTGGYDTEAF
TRBV28	TRBD1	ASTHRGYEQY
TRBV9	TRBD1	ASSAGGTGGREQF
TRBV7-2	TRBD2	ASSSGTSDTTDTQY
TRBV19	TRBD1	ASSTTGQKWPQH
TRBV6-2/TRBV6-3	-	ASSARDKRSTDTQY
TRBV28	-	ASSTSLEGLGGYT
TRBV28	-	ASHNRGRALGYT
TRBV12-5	-	ASVAGPSSYNEQF
TRBV28	TRBD1	ASRHGQGKNTEAF
TRBV15	-	ATSTRDMGFGEAF
TRBV7-9	-	ASSLGPRDPEAF
TRBV27	TRBD1	ASRQSSGTGSYEQY
TRBV28	TRBD2	ASITGTSGSPSQETQY
TRBV20-1	-	SARDSRGPVSYNEQF
TRBV4-1	TRBD2	ASSRSTSGGYEQY
TRBV3-1	-	ASSQDRDTIY
TRBV5-1	-	ASSVAPGAGYT
TRBV9	-	ASSADPTDTQY
TRBV7-9	-	ASSLNMDTEAF
TRBV7-3	-	ASSSGSHAGNTIY
TRBV6-1	-	ASSEAPSYEQY
TRBV10-3	-	AISDSSGNYGYT